These 23 T cell receptor beta chains were all obtained from the same sample, sequenced in a study of early T cells in non-severe SARS-CoV-2 infection. TCRdb independently ran MiXCR on the 5' RACE reads; one entry per CDR3 protein. The data show around 30,000 distinct CDR3 sequences, with 4.5% to 6% seen just once and around 23% held by the top ten. Source material: whole blood. All receptors derive from an adult who was a healthcare worker with PCR-confirmed SARS-CoV-2 infection or an uninfected control (not recorded which).

This clonotype was seen at least ten times. V is TRBV5-1 and J is TRBJ2-3; a possible D gene is TRBD2 (6 bases). The V gene's germline CDR1 is SGHRS and CDR2 YFSETQ. Trimming shortened V by 1 base and J by 0 bases, and 12 bases separated the two germline ends. The CDR3 totals 16 residues. CDR3 DNA sequence: TGCGCCAGCAGCTTGATCCGGGGGTCAAGCACAGATACGCAGTATTTT. Translation: CASSLIRGSSTDTQYF.

This clonotype was recorded many times. The gene calls are TRBV6-5 and TRBJ2-7; no definite D call. V gave up 0 bases and J gave up 0 bases, with 6 bases separating them. Per germline, CDR1 MNHEY and CDR2 SVGAGI. The CDR3 spans 14 residues. CDR3 region: CASSYSADSYEQYF. DNA for the CDR3: TGTGCCAGCAGTTACTCGGCAGACTCCTACGAGCAGTACTTC.

This clonotype was picked up many times. The chain employs TRBV20-1 and TRBJ2-7; 9 bases agree with TRBD2. From germline, CDR1 is DFQATT and CDR2 SNEGSKA (reference sequence). Losses at the gene ends were 6 bases for V and 7 bases for J; bases not matched to a gene: 10. The CDR3 contains 13 residues. The DNA of the CDR3 is TGCAGTGCAGTACGCGGGAGGGCCGGTGAGCAGTACTTC. Translation gives CSAVRGRAGEQYF.

J is TRBJ2-1 and V is TRBV7-2; 13 bases map to TRBD2. V lost 6 bases and J lost 8; bases outside the gene matches: 4. Per the germline V gene, CDR1 is SGHTA and CDR2 is FQGNSA. CDR3 length: 14 amino acids. The CDR3 DNA is TGTGCCAGCAGTCGTACTAGCGGGGGGGATGAGCAGTTCTTC. Translation: CASSRTSGGDEQFF. The full variable domain, its missing parts supplied by reference TRBV7-2 and TRBJ2-1, is GAGVSQSPSNKVTEKGKDVELRCDPISGHTALYWYRQSLGQGLEFLIYFQGNSAPDKSGLPSDRFSAERTGGSVSTLTIQRTQQEDSAVYLCASSRTSGGDEQFFGPGTRLTVL.

This clonotype was counted between two and nine times. This chain links TRBV10-2 with TRBJ1-1; 9 nucleotides align to TRBD1. V gave up 6 bases and J gave up 5 bases; unmatched junction bases: 7. Germline lookup yields CDR1 WSHSY and CDR2 SAAADI. The CDR3 has 14 amino acids. DNA for the CDR3: TGCGCCAGCAGGGGGACAGGGAGAGTAACTGAAGCTTTCTTT. Its translation is CASRGTGRVTEAFF.

This clonotype was seen more than once but under ten times. The gene calls are TRBV5-6 and TRBJ2-7, with D possibly being TRBD1 (6 bases). This CDR3 has 15 amino acids. Germline CDR1 is SGHDT and CDR2 is YYEEEE. Trimming stripped 4 bases from V and 0 bases from J, with 14 bases between. The CDR3 region is CASSRPGTFSYEQYF. DNA for the CDR3: TGTGCCAGCAGCCGACCCGGGACATTCTCCTACGAGCAGTACTTC.

This clonotype was observed many times. The chain has TRBV20-1 and TRBJ1-5, with D possibly matching TRBD1 (5 bases). CDR3 length: 14 residues. Trimming cost V 0 bases and J 5 bases, with 11 bases left between them. CDR1 DFQATT and CDR2 SNEGSKA come from the germline V gene (reference sequence). The CDR3 DNA sequence: TGCAGTGCTAGAGATAGGGACTCACATCAGCCCCAGCATTTT. It is translated as CSARDRDSHQPQHF.

In its sample, this clonotype was seen many times. The rearrangement uses TRBV11-2 and TRBJ2-5; tentative D call: TRBD1 (5 bases). This CDR3 has 15 residues. Germline-derived CDR1 and CDR2 are SGHAT and FQNNGV. The V and J ends lost 3 bases and 4 bases respectively, with 15 bases between them. The CDR3: CASSFPIGRGETQYF. The CDR3 bases are TGTGCCAGCAGCTTTCCAATCGGAAGGGGAGAGACCCAGTACTTC. Full variable domain (outside the CDR3, taken from reference TRBV11-2 and TRBJ2-5): EAGVAQSPRYKIIEKRQSVAFWCNPISGHATLYWYQQILGQGPKLLIQFQNNGVVDDSQLPKDRFSAERLKGVDSTLKIQPAKLEDSAVYLCASSFPIGRGETQYFGPGTRLLVL.

This clonotype appeared many times. This chain connects TRBV27 to TRBJ1-5, with D unclear. There are 13 residues in the CDR3. In germline, CDR1 is MNHEY, CDR2 SMNVEV (reference sequence). V lost 3 bases to trimming and J lost 9 bases, with 12 bases between them. The CDR3 region is CASSFSPVSPQHF. The CDR3 DNA sequence: TGTGCCAGCAGTTTCAGCCCCGTCTCGCCCCAGCATTTT.

Ten or more counts support this clonotype. CDR3 nucleotide sequence: TGTGCCAGCAGCTTAGCGGGGGGACAGTTCGGCAATACGCAGTATTTT. Protein sequence: CASSLAGGQFGNTQYF. V usage is TRBV7-6 and J usage is TRBJ2-3, with D perhaps matching TRBD1 (7 bases). CDR3 size: 16 residues. Germline V gene lookup returns CDR1 SGHVS and CDR2 FNYEAQ. Trimming took off 0 bases at V and 7 bases at J, with 17 bases between the two ends.

The gene calls are TRBV2 and TRBJ2-7; D could derive from TRBD1 or TRBD2 (6 bases each). Trimming cost V 6 bases and J 0 bases, with 12 bases left between them. The CDR3 runs to 14 residues. Germline CDR1 reads SNHLY; CDR2 reads FYNNEI. The CDR3 spells CASRGGRGSYEQYF. CDR3 coding DNA: TGTGCCAGCAGGGGGGGCAGGGGCTCCTACGAGCAGTACTTC.

This clonotype was seen a few times. The genes are TRBV5-1 and TRBJ2-7; TRBD1 aligns across 8 bases. Unmatched junction bases numbered 10, after V lost 1 base and J lost 4 bases. CDR3 length: 16 residues. Germline lookup yields CDR1 SGHRS and CDR2 YFSETQ. The CDR3 region has the DNA TGCGCCAGCAGCTTGTCGCCCGGGACAGGCGTTTACGAGCAGTACTTC. This encodes CASSLSPGTGVYEQYF.

The table lists this clonotype with a few counts. This rearrangement joins TRBV20-1 to TRBJ2-7; TRBD2 agrees at 10 bases. Losses at the gene ends were 0 bases for V and 3 bases for J; bases not matched to a gene: 8. This CDR3 is 16 amino acids long. Germline V gives CDR1 DFQATT, CDR2 SNEGSKA (reference sequence). The CDR3 nucleotides read TGCAGTGCTAGAGATCAAGGGACTAGCGACTACTACGAGCAGTACTTC. It codes for CSARDQGTSDYYEQYF.

This clonotype was seen repeatedly, ten times or more. This rearrangement joins TRBV7-6 to TRBJ2-1; D is ambiguous. This CDR3 has 15 amino acids. Germline-derived CDR1 and CDR2 are SGHVS and FNYEAQ. V was shortened by 2 bases and J by 9 bases, with 17 bases between the two germline ends. In DNA, the CDR3 is TGTGCCAGCAGCTTACGAGCCGCCCTTAACAGTGAGCAGTTCTTC. As protein: CASSLRAALNSEQFF.

This clonotype was counted only a few times. The chain couples TRBV2 to TRBJ1-2; D perhaps matches TRBD1 (6 bases). V lost 2 bases to trimming and J lost 13 bases, with 17 bases between them. The germline V gene encodes CDR1 SNHLY and CDR2 FYNNEI. This CDR3 is built from 13 residues. The CDR3 sequence is CASSELRVAGVTF. In DNA, the CDR3 is TGTGCCAGCAGTGAATTGAGGGTGGCAGGGGTCACCTTC.

This clonotype was picked up many times. This rearrangement joins TRBV7-8 to TRBJ2-5, with D perhaps matching TRBD2 (5 bases). The germline gives CDR1 SGHVS, CDR2 FQNEAQ. V lost 4 bases and J 2 bases, leaving 20 bases between the germline ends. CDR3 length equals 17 residues. CDR3 DNA sequence: TGTGCCAGCAGCTCTCCACCTTTCCTGAGGAGGCAAGAGACCCAGTACTTC. Translation: CASSSPPFLRRQETQYF.

This CDR3 reads CASSRDNYGYTF. The CDR3 coding sequence is TGTGCCAGCAGCAGAGATAACTATGGCTACACCTTC. The J gene is TRBJ1-2, the V gene TRBV5-5; D is ambiguous. V was shortened by 4 bases and J by 1 base, with 5 bases between the two germline ends. The CDR3 has 12 residues. Germline-derived CDR1 and CDR2 are SGHKS and YYEKEE (reference sequence).

This clonotype was picked up many times. The chain joins TRBV10-3 to TRBJ1-5; D gene uncertain. The V gene lost 4 bases and the J gene lost 2 bases, with 3 bases spanning the gap. Germline CDR1 ENHRY, CDR2 SYGVKD. The CDR3 length is 12 residues. CDR3 protein: CAISGGNQPQHF. The CDR3 DNA reads as TGTGCCATCAGTGGAGGCAATCAGCCCCAGCATTTT.

Concerning this clonotype: A clone one base away is much larger, so this may be a read error. This rearrangement joins TRBV14 to TRBJ2-7; TRBD2 matches 9 bases. CDR3 size: 16 residues. Germline values: CDR1 SGHDN, CDR2 FVKESK. This chain's CDR3 is CASNQAPLAGSHEQYF. DNA of the CDR3: TGTGCCAGCAACCAAGCCCCCCTAGCGGGATCCCACGAGCAGTACTTC. The whole variable domain, filled in from reference TRBV14 and TRBJ2-7, reads EAGVTQFPSHSVIEKGQTVTLRCDPISGHDNLYWYRRVMGKEIKFLLHFVKESKQDESGMPNNRFLAERTGGTYSTLKVQPAELEDSGVYFCASNQAPLAGSHEQYFGPGTRLTVT.

This clonotype was counted at least ten times. The rearrangement joins TRBV24-1 to TRBJ2-7; D is possibly TRBD1 or TRBD2 (5 bases each). There are 13 residues in the CDR3. Trimming removed 2 bases from V and 5 bases from J, with 9 bases in between. CDR1 is KGHDR and CDR2 is SFDVKD in the germline V gene. CDR3 region: CATSDSGPHEQYF. In nucleotides, the CDR3 is TGTGCCACCAGTGATTCGGGACCCCACGAGCAGTACTTC.

This clonotype showed up just a few times. The J gene is TRBJ2-3, the V gene TRBV7-3; the match to TRBD1 covers 7 bases. J lost 0 bases, V lost 5 bases, and 5 bases had no gene match. Looked up from germline, CDR1 is SGHTA and CDR2 is FQGTGA. CDR3 length: 15 residues. The CDR3 region is CASSPEGASTDTQYF. For the CDR3, the DNA is TGTGCCAGCAGCCCAGAGGGGGCGAGCACAGATACGCAGTATTTT.

The sample holds many counts of this clonotype. V gene TRBV7-9 combines with J gene TRBJ1-2, with 8 bases that match TRBD1. The V gene's germline CDR1 is SEHNR and CDR2 FQNEAQ (reference sequence). Germline trimming cut 4 bases from V and 4 bases from J; bases unmatched to any gene: 5. This CDR3 comprises 14 residues. The CDR3: CASSWGTGTYGYTF. For the CDR3, the DNA is TGTGCCAGCAGCTGGGGGACAGGCACCTATGGCTACACCTTC.

This clonotype was seen ten or more times. CDR3 residues: CASPTSGSINNEQFF. In DNA, the CDR3 is TGTGCCAGTCCGACTAGCGGGAGTATCAACAATGAGCAGTTCTTC. The rearrangement links TRBV21-1 to TRBJ2-1; the table assigns TRBD2, which was not confirmed against the DNA. TRBV21-1 is shown as a pseudogene. The CDR3 runs to 15 residues.